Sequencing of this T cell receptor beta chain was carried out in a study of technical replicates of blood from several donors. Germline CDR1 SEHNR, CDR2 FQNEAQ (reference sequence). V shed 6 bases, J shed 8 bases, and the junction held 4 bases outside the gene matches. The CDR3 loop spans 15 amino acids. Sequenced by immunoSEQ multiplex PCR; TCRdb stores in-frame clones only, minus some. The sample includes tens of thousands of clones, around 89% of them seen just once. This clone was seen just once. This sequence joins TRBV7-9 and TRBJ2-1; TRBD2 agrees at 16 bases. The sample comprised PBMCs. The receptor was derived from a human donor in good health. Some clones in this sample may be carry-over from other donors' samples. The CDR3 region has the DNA TGTGCCAGCAGGGGACTAGCGGGAGGGCCCTATGAGCAGTTCTTC. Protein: CASRGLAGGPYEQFF.